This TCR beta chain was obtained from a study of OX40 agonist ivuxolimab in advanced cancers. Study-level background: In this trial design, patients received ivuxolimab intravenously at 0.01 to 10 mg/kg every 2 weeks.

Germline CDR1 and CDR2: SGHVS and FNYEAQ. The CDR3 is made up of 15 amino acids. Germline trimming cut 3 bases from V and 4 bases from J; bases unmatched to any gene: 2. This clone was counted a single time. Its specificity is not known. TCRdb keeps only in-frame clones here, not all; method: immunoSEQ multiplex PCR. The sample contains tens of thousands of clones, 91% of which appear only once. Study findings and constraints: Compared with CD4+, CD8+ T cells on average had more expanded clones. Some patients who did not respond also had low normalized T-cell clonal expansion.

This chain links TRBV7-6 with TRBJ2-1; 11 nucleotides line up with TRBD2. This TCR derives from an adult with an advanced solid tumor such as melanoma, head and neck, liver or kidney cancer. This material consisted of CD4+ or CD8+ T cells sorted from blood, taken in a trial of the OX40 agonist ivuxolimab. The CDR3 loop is CASSFGTSGYNEQFF. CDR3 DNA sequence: TGTGCCAGCAGCTTCGGGACTAGCGGTTACAATGAGCAGTTCTTC.